The 21 T cell receptor beta chains listed next were all sequenced from one sample in a study of blood T cell repertoires in COVID-19. Measured with immunoSEQ multiplex PCR; TCRdb has only the in-frame clones, and not every one. The sample has more than 200,000 clones, around 83% seen once. What was sequenced was peripheral blood. Receptors originate from a woman between 35 and 50 years old who had recovered from COVID-19.

The gene calls are TRBV23-1 and TRBJ1-2; 8 bases are shared with TRBD1. TRBV23-1 is given ORF status, its function remaining uncertain. V lost 4 bases, J lost 4 bases, and 8 bases stayed unmatched. The CDR3 covers 15 residues. The CDR3 coding sequence is TGCGCCAGCAGTCCTCGGACAGGGCTAGCCTATGGCTACACCTTC. Translating gives CASSPRTGLAYGYTF.

This chain uses TRBV6-5 with TRBJ1-1; no firm D call. V gave up 2 bases and J gave up 1 base, with 5 bases separating them. This CDR3 comprises 13 residues. From germline, CDR1 is MNHEY and CDR2 SVGAGI. DNA of the CDR3: TGTGCCAGCAGTTACCCCGGGAACACTGAAGCTTTCTTT. As protein: CASSYPGNTEAFF.

This chain uses TRBV5-1 with TRBJ2-7, with D unclear. Trimming took off 0 bases at V and 0 bases at J, with 10 bases between the two ends. CDR1 is SGHRS, CDR2 YFSETQ, per germline. The CDR3 has 15 residues. Here the CDR3 DNA reads TGCGCCAGCAGCTTGGGTCCTGCGATCTCCTACGAGCAGTACTTC. Encoded protein: CASSLGPAISYEQYF.

This chain uses TRBV7-3 with TRBJ1-1; D unclear. This CDR3 spans 13 amino acids. Germline V gene lookup returns CDR1 SGHTA and CDR2 FQGTGA. V lost 5 bases, J lost 0 bases, and 7 bases lay in between. CDR3 nucleotide sequence: TGTGCCAGCAGCACAAGTATGAACACTGAAGCTTTCTTT. Encoded protein: CASSTSMNTEAFF.

This clone was observed a handful of times. V and J are TRBV6-4 and TRBJ1-1, with 8 bases that match TRBD1. CDR1 is MRHNA and CDR2 is SNTAGT in the germline V gene. With 6 bases clipped from V and 1 base from J, the junction kept 7 bases outside the gene matches. This CDR3 is built from 15 residues. CDR3 loop: CASRSGTGRNTEAFF. CDR3 nucleotide sequence: TGTGCCAGCAGATCCGGGACAGGCCGGAACACTGAAGCTTTCTTT.

The V gene is TRBV19, the J gene TRBJ1-2, with TRBD1 as a possible D gene (5 bases). The CDR3 has 13 amino acids. The V and J ends lost 0 bases and 8 bases respectively, with 10 bases between them. The germline CDR1 and CDR2 sequences are LNHDA and SQIVND (reference sequence). CDR3 nucleotide sequence: TGTGCCAGTAGTATAGAAAGGGGCCTCGGCTACACCTTC. Protein product: CASSIERGLGYTF.

This rearrangement joins TRBV5-5 to TRBJ2-6; tentatively, D is TRBD1 (6 bases). Trimming left V 1 base short and J 4 bases short, with 15 bases between. The CDR3 extends over 17 amino acids. CDR1 SGHKS and CDR2 YYEKEE come from the germline V gene (reference sequence). The CDR3 sequence is CASSLTSQGHGANVLTF. CDR3 nucleotides: TGTGCCAGCAGCTTGACCTCGCAGGGGCACGGGGCCAACGTCCTGACTTTC.

This chain uses TRBV30 with TRBJ2-3; TRBD2 is a possible D gene (7 bases). The CDR3 runs to 15 residues. Looked up from germline, CDR1 is GTSNPN and CDR2 is SVGIG (reference sequence). V dropped 3 bases and J dropped 5 bases, with 18 bases sitting between them. This CDR3 is CAWSSRAGAGDTQYF. Here the CDR3 DNA reads TGTGCCTGGAGCTCCCGTGCGGGGGCCGGAGATACGCAGTATTTT.

The rearrangement joins TRBV4-2 to TRBJ1-1; 9 nucleotides align to TRBD1. The CDR3 contains 14 residues. Looked up from germline, CDR1 is LGHNA and CDR2 is YNFKEQ. V dropped 3 bases and J dropped 5; count of bases not matched to a gene: 4. This chain's CDR3 is CASSQDRGRTEAFF. DNA for the CDR3: TGTGCCAGCAGCCAGGACAGGGGACGGACTGAAGCTTTCTTT.

This clone showed up just once. The chain joins TRBV3-1 (or the pseudogene TRBV3-2) to TRBJ2-6; a possible D gene is TRBD1 (5 bases). Germline V gives CDR1 LGHDT, CDR2 YNNKEL (reference sequence). V shed 1 base and J shed 2 bases, with 21 bases lying between them. This CDR3 has 20 residues. Here the CDR3 DNA reads TGTGCCAGCAGCCAAGGAATTGATTCAGGGTCCTCGCCTGGGGCCAACGTCCTGACTTTC. This codes for CASSQGIDSGSSPGANVLTF.

This chain connects TRBV18 to TRBJ1-5, with D tentatively TRBD1 (6 bases). The CDR3 has 16 amino acids. CDR1 is KGHSH and CDR2 is LQKENI in the germline V gene. Trimming cost V 6 bases and J 1 base, with 16 bases left between them. The CDR3 here is CASSTGQSRSNQPQHF. Here the CDR3 DNA reads TGTGCCAGCTCTACCGGACAGTCTCGGAGCAATCAGCCCCAGCATTTT.

The gene calls are TRBV4-3 and TRBJ2-7; 8 nucleotides match TRBD1. V trimming: 5 bases; J trimming: 0 bases; junction bases outside the gene matches: 3. There are 14 residues in the CDR3. Germline V CDR1 and CDR2: LGHNA, YSLEER. CDR3 amino acids: CASSIGTGSYEQYF. CDR3 coding DNA: TGCGCCAGCAGCATCGGGACAGGCTCCTACGAGCAGTACTTC.

This CDR3 is CASSVQTGAGGYTF. The DNA of the CDR3 is TGTGCCAGCAGCGTACAGACAGGGGCAGGTGGCTACACCTTC. V usage is TRBV9 and J usage is TRBJ1-2, with 8 bases aligning to TRBD1. The CDR3 is 14 amino acids. V lost 1 base and J lost 7; bases outside the gene matches: 6. Germline V gene lookup returns CDR1 SGDLS and CDR2 YYNGEE.

The rearrangement joins TRBV28 to TRBJ1-4; D call uncertain. The ends were cut back, 2 bases at V and 3 bases at J, with 10 bases in the middle. The germline V gene has CDR1 MDHEN and CDR2 SYDVKM. The CDR3 is made up of 15 amino acids. The CDR3 sequence is CASSLIGGANEKLFF. CDR3 DNA sequence: TGTGCCAGCAGTTTAATCGGCGGTGCTAATGAAAAACTGTTTTTT. The whole variable domain, remainder taken from reference TRBV28 and TRBJ1-4, is DVKVTQSSRYLVKRTGEKVFLECVQDMDHENMFWYRQDPGLGLRLIYFSYDVKMKEKGDIPEGYSVSREKKERFSLILESASTNQTSMYLCASSLIGGANEKLFFGSGTQLSVL.

V gene TRBV2 combines with J gene TRBJ2-3; D gene uncertain. The CDR3 has 15 amino acids. Trimming removed 8 bases at V and 2 bases at J, with 17 bases between. The germline gives CDR1 SNHLY, CDR2 FYNNEI. CDR3 sequence: CASCLTRFSTDTQYF. CDR3 bases: TGTGCCAGCTGTCTGACGAGGTTCTCCACAGATACGCAGTATTTT.

The chain is built from TRBV18 and TRBJ2-7; weak D call: TRBD1 (6 bases). The V gene's germline CDR1 is KGHSH and CDR2 LQKENI. Deletions cut 4 bases from V and 0 bases from J, with 13 bases between. The CDR3 totals 15 residues. As DNA, the CDR3 is TGTGCCAGCTCACAGGGACACGAGAGCTCCTACGAGCAGTACTTC. It codes for CASSQGHESSYEQYF.

Turning to this clone: Other DNA variants within this sample encode the same CDR3. The rearrangement uses TRBV19 and TRBJ1-5; D is perhaps TRBD1 (5 bases). The V end was cut by 8 bases, the J end by 4 bases, with 9 bases between. CDR3 size: 12 residues. Germline CDR1 is LNHDA and CDR2 is SQIVND (reference sequence). DNA of the CDR3: TGTGCCAGTCGGCAGGGTAATCAGCCCCAGCATTTT. Translated: CASRQGNQPQHF.

The rearrangement links TRBV29-1 to TRBJ2-2; no clear D. The CDR3 has 13 amino acids. Germline CDR1 SQVTM, CDR2 ANQGSEA. The ends were cut back, 3 bases at V and 2 bases at J, with 7 bases in the middle. The CDR3 bases are TGCAGCGTTGAGTCGTTAAACACCGGGGAGCTGTTTTTT. This sequence encodes CSVESLNTGELFF.

The gene calls are TRBV11-3 and TRBJ1-2; tentative D call: TRBD1 (6 bases). V lost 4 bases, J lost 2 bases, and 14 bases lay in between. This CDR3 has 15 amino acids. The V gene's germline CDR1 is SGHNT and CDR2 YENEEA. CDR3 nucleotides: TGTGCCAGCAGCTCCGAACCGGACAGAAACTATGGCTACACCTTC. This encodes CASSSEPDRNYGYTF.

This clone was counted once. The V and J genes are TRBV30 and TRBJ2-1, with D perhaps TRBD2 (6 bases). CDR3 size: 15 residues. Germline CDR1 and CDR2: GTSNPN and SVGIG (reference sequence). Trimming left V 4 bases short and J 6 bases short, with 19 bases between. The CDR3 loop is CAWNLGLTSSNEQFF. DNA for the CDR3: TGTGCCTGGAACCTGGGACTGACAAGTTCCAATGAGCAGTTCTTC.

This chain links TRBV29-1 with TRBJ2-2, with D uncertain. This CDR3 comprises 12 residues. V was pared by 5 bases and J by 3 bases, with 7 bases between. Germline CDR1 reads SQVTM; CDR2 reads ANQGSEA. The CDR3 DNA follows: TGCAGCGTTCCTTTCCACACCGGGGAGCTGTTTTTT. As protein: CSVPFHTGELFF.